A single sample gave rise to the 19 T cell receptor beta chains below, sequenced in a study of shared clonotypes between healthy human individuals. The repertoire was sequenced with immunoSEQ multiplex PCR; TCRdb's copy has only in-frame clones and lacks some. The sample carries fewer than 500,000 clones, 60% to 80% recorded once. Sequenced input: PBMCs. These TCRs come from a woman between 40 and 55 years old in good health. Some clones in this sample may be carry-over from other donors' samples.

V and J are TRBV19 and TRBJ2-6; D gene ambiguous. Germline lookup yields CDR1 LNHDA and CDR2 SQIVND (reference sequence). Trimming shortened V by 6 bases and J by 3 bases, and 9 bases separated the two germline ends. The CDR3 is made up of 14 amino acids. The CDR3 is CASRVAHGANVLTF. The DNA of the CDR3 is TGTGCCAGTAGGGTGGCGCATGGGGCCAACGTCCTGACTTTC.

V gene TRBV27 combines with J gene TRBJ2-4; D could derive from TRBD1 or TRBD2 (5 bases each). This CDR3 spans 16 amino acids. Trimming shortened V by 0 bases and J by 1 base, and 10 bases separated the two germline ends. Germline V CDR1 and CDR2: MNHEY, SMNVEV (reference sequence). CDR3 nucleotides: TGTGCCAGCAGTTTATCGGGACCATTTGCCAAAAACATTCAGTACTTC. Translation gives CASSLSGPFAKNIQYF.

The DNA of the CDR3 is TGTGCCAGCTCACCCATGAGTCCCAGCTTAAATCAGCCCCAGCATTTT. Translation gives CASSPMSPSLNQPQHF. V and J are TRBV18 and TRBJ1-5; D is undetermined. The CDR3 runs to 16 residues. The V gene's germline CDR1 is KGHSH and CDR2 LQKENI. V was pared by 3 bases and J by 4 bases, with 16 bases between.

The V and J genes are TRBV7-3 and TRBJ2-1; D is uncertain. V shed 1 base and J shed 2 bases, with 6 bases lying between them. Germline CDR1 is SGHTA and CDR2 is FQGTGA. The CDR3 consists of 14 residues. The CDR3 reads CASSLISPYNEQFF. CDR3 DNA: TGTGCCAGCAGCTTAATATCTCCCTACAATGAGCAGTTCTTC.

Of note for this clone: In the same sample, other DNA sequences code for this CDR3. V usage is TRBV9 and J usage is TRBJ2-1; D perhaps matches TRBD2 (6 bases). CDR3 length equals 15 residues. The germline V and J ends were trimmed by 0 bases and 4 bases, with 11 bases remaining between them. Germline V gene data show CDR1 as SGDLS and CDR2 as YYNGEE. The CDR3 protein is CASSVVSGHYNEQFF. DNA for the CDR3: TGTGCCAGCAGCGTAGTCAGCGGGCATTACAATGAGCAGTTCTTC.

CDR3 bases: TGCGCCAGCAGCCAAGATCCCGGGAGGGTCTTCTACGAGCAGTACTTC. Protein: CASSQDPGRVFYEQYF. The chain couples TRBV4-1 to TRBJ2-7, with 8 positions matching TRBD2. CDR1 is MGHRA and CDR2 is YSYEKL in the germline V gene. J was trimmed by 3 bases and V by 0 bases; bases with no gene match: 7. This CDR3 region has 16 residues.

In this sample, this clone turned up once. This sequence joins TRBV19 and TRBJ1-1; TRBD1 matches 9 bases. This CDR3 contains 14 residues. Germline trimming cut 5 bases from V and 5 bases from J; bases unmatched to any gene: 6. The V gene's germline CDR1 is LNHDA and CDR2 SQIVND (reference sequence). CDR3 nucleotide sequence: TGTGCCAGTAGTGAACAGGGGGCAAATACTGAAGCTTTCTTT. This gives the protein CASSEQGANTEAFF. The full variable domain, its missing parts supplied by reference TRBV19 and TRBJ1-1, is DGGITQSPKYLFRKEGQNVTLSCEQNLNHDAMYWYRQDPGQGLRLIYYSQIVNDFQKGDIAEGYSVSREKKESFPLTVTSAQKNPTAFYLCASSEQGANTEAFFGQGTRLTVV.

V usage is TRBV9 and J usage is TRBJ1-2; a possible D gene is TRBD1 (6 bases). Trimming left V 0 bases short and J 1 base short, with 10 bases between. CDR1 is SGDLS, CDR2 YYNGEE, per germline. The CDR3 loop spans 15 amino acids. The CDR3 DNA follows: TGTGCCAGCAGCGTAGAGGGGGGAGATAACTATGGCTACACCTTC. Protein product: CASSVEGGDNYGYTF.

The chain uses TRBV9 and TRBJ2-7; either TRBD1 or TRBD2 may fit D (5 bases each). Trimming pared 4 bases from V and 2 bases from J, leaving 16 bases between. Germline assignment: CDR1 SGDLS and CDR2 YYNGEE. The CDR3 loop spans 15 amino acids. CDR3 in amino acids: CASSPSGASPYEQYF. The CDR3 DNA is TGTGCCAGCAGCCCGTCCGGGGCTAGCCCCTACGAGCAGTACTTC.

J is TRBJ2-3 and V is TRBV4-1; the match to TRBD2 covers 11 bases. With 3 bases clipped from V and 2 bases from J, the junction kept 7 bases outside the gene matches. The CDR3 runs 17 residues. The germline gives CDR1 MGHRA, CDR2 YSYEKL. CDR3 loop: CASSQTGTSGPTDTQYF. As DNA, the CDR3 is TGCGCCAGCAGCCAGACCGGGACTAGCGGTCCCACAGATACGCAGTATTTT.

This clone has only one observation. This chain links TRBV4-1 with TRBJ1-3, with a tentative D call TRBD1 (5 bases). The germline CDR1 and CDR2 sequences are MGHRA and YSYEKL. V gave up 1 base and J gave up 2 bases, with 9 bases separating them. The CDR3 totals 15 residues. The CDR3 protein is CASSQAAGTGNTIYF. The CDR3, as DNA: TGCGCCAGCAGCCAAGCGGCAGGGACTGGAAACACCATATATTTT.

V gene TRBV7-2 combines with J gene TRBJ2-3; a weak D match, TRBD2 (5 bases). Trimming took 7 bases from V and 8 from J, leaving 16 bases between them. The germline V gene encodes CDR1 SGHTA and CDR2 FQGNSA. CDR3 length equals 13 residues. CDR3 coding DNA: TGTGCCAGCACCTCCGACCCGGCGGGTACGCAGTATTTT. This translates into CASTSDPAGTQYF. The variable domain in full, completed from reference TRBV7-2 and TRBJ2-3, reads GAGVSQSPSNKVTEKGKDVELRCDPISGHTALYWYRQSLGQGLEFLIYFQGNSAPDKSGLPSDRFSAERTGGSVSTLTIQRTQQEDSAVYLCASTSDPAGTQYFGPGTRLTVL.

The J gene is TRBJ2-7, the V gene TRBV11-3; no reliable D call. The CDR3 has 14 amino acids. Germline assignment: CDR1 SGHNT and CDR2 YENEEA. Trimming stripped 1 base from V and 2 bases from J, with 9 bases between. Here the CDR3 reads CASSLAHGPYEQYF. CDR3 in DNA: TGTGCCAGCAGCTTAGCCCACGGCCCCTACGAGCAGTACTTC. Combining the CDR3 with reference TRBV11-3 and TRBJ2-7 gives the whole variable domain EAGVVQSPRYKIIEKKQPVAFWCNPISGHNTLYWYLQNLGQGPELLIRYENEEAVDDSQLPKDRFSAERLKGVDSTLKIQPAELGDSAVYLCASSLAHGPYEQYFGPGTRLTVT.

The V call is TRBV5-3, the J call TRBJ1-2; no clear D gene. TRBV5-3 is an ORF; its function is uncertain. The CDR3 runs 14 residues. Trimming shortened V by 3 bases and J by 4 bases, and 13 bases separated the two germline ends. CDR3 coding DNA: TGTGCCAGAAGCTCCTGGAGGCCGTCCTATGGCTACACCTTC. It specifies CARSSWRPSYGYTF.

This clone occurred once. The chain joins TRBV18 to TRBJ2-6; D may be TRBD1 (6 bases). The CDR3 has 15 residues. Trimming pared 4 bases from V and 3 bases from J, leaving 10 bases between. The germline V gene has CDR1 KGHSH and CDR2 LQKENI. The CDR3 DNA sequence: TGTGCCAGCTCACTACAGGGATTTGGGGCCAACGTCCTGACTTTC. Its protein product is CASSLQGFGANVLTF.

CDR3 nucleotide sequence: TGTGCCAGCAGCCCCCAGAGTCTGTCGAATGAAAAACTGTTTTTT. As protein: CASSPQSLSNEKLFF. The chain links TRBV7-2 to TRBJ1-4; D gene unclear. Trimming pared 5 bases from V and 5 bases from J, leaving 15 bases between. This CDR3 has 15 residues. Germline CDR1 is SGHTA and CDR2 is FQGNSA. Using reference TRBV7-2 and TRBJ1-4 for the parts outside the CDR3, the full variable domain is GAGVSQSPSNKVTEKGKDVELRCDPISGHTALYWYRQSLGQGLEFLIYFQGNSAPDKSGLPSDRFSAERTGGSVSTLTIQRTQQEDSAVYLCASSPQSLSNEKLFFGSGTQLSVL.

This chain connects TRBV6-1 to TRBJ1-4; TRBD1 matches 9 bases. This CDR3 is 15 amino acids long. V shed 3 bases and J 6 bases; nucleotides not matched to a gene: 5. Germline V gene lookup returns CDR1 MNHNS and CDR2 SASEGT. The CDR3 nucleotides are TGTGCCAGCAGTGATTCCGGGACAGGGTATGAAAAACTGTTTTTT. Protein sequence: CASSDSGTGYEKLFF.

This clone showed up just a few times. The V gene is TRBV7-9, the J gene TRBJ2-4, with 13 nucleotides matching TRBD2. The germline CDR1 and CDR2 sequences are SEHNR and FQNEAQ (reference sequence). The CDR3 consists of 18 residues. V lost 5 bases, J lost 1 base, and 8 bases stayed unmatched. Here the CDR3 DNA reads TGTGCCAGCAGCCAACTAGCGGGAGGGTTCGGGGCCAAAAACATTCAGTACTTC. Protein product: CASSQLAGGFGAKNIQYF. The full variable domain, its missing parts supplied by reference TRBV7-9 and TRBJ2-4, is DTGVSQNPRHKITKRGQNVTFRCDPISEHNRLYWYRQTLGQGPEFLTYFQNEAQLEKSRLLSDRFSAERPKGSFSTLEIQRTEQGDSAMYLCASSQLAGGFGAKNIQYFGAGTRLSVL.

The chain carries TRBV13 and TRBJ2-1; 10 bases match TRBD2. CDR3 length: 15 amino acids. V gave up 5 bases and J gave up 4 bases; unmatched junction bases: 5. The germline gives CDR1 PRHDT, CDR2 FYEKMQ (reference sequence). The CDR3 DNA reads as TGTGCCAGCAGCCCCGGGACTAGCGTTTACAATGAGCAGTTCTTC. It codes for CASSPGTSVYNEQFF.